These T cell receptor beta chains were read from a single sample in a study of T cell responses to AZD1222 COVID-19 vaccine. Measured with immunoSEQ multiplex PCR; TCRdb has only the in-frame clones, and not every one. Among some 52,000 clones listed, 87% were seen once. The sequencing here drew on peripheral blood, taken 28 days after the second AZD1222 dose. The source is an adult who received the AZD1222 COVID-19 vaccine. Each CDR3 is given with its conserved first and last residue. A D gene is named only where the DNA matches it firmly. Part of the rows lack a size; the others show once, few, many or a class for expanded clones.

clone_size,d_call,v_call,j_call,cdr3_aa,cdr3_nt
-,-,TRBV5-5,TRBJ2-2,CASSLFAGTNTGELFF,TGTGCCAGCAGCTTGTTCGCAGGGACGAACACCGGGGAGCTGTTTTTT
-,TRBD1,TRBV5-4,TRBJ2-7,CASSPRQGLGEQYF,TGTGCCAGCAGCCCCAGACAGGGTCTGGGGGAGCAGTACTTC
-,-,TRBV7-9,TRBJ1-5,CASSATEGSNQPQHF,TGTGCCAGCAGCGCAACGGAGGGGAGCAATCAGCCCCAGCATTTT
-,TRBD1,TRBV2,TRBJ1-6,CASSERAPGQGFAPLHF,TGTGCCAGCAGTGAACGGGCTCCGGGACAGGGTTTTGCACCCCTCCACTTT
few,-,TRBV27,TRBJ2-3,CASSLSRSTDTQYF,TGTGCCAGCAGTTTATCGAGGAGCACAGATACGCAGTATTTT
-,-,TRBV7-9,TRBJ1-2,CASSLAGVDGYTF,TGTGCCAGCAGCTTAGCAGGGGTGGACGGCTACACCTTC
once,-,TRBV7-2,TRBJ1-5,CASSLFRGYGEPQHF,TGTGCCAGCAGCTTATTCCGGGGGTACGGGGAGCCCCAGCATTTT
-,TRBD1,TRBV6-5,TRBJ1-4,CASSTRTGGGEKLFF,TGTGCCAGCAGTACCCGGACAGGGGGAGGTGAAAAACTGTTTTTT
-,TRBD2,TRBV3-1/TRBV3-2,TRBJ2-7,CASSLDGVVAGSWATTYEQYF,TGTGCCAGCAGCTTAGACGGCGTGGTAGCGGGATCCTGGGCTACTACCTACGAGCAGTACTTC
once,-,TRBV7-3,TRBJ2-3,CASSWSGYTDTQYF,TGTGCCAGCAGCTGGTCGGGGTACACAGATACGCAGTATTTT
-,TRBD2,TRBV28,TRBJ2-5,CASRNSGRAVTQTQYF,TGTGCCAGCAGGAATAGCGGGAGGGCCGTTACGCAGACCCAGTACTTC
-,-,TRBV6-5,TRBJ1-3,CVPLGGASGNTIYF,TGTGTCCCGTTGGGGGGGGCGTCTGGAAACACCATATATTTT
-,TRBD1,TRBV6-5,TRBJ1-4,CASSRGQGYEKLFF,TGTGCCAGCAGCCGCGGACAGGGGTATGAAAAACTGTTTTTT
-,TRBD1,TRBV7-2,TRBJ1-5,CASSWAGTGGTQPQHF,TGTGCCAGCAGCTGGGCCGGGACAGGGGGCACTCAGCCCCAGCATTTT
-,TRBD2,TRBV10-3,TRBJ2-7,CAISESRLADPIKEQYF,TGTGCCATCAGTGAGTCCCGACTAGCGGACCCAATAAAAGAGCAGTACTTC
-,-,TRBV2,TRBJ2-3,CASSVGTYTDTQYF,TGTGCCAGCAGTGTCGGGACCTACACAGATACGCAGTATTTT
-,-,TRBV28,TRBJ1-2,CASSFRGGSQVWGYGYTF,TGTGCCAGCAGTTTTAGGGGAGGGTCACAGGTCTGGGGCTATGGCTACACCTTC
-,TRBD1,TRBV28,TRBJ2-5,CASHEQGARETQYF,TGTGCCAGCCATGAACAGGGGGCGCGTGAGACCCAGTACTTC
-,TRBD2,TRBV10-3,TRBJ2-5,CASGWASGQETQYF,TGTGCCTCAGGCTGGGCTAGCGGACAAGAGACCCAGTACTTC
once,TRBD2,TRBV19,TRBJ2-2,CASIEGGVTGELFF,TGTGCCAGTATCGAGGGAGGGGTCACCGGGGAGCTGTTTTTT